Given below is one T cell receptor (beta chain) in context. The antigen is undetermined. This sample was taken from a study of graft-versus-host responses after intestinal transplantation. Background on the study: All recipients were transplanted with multivisceral, liver-intestinal, or isolated intestinal grafts. Anti-thymocyte globulin induction, then tacrolimus and steroids for 3 to 4 years, went to all recipients.

Produced via immunoSEQ multiplex PCR; TCRdb's table is partial and in-frame only. The sample records 9,000 to 10,000 clones, roughly 93% being singletons. The germline V gene encodes CDR1 MNHEY and CDR2 SMNVEV (reference sequence). CDR3 length equals 12 residues. Trimming left V 6 bases short and J 6 bases short, with 12 bases between. Study results and caveats: High graft-versus-host to host-versus-graft T cell clonal ratios marked allografts of patients with graft-donor macrochimerism.

This clonotype was sampled from a human patient who received an intestinal transplant, so some T cells may come from the graft donor. This material consisted of PBMCs, taken 8 days after intestinal transplant. This chain connects TRBV27 to TRBJ2-7, with a tentative D call TRBD2 (6 bases). The CDR3 DNA reads TGTGCCAGCAGCCTTTTCGGGGGCGAGCAGTACTTC. Translation gives CASSLFGGEQYF.